The 26 T cell receptor beta chains below come from one sample, sequenced in a study of blood T cell repertoires in COVID-19. Data came from immunoSEQ multiplex PCR; TCRdb stores just in-frame clones and leaves some out. The sample holds some 120,000 clones, approximately 81% seen once. Input material: peripheral blood. The receptors stem from a woman aged 30 to 39 who had recovered from COVID-19.

The J gene is TRBJ2-1, the V gene TRBV9, with 10 positions matching TRBD2. The length of the CDR3 is 15 residues. V gave up 0 bases and J gave up 6 bases; unmatched junction bases: 3. CDR1 is SGDLS, CDR2 YYNGEE, per germline. The CDR3 bases are TGTGCCAGCAGCGTAGGGACTAGCGGTATCAATGAGCAGTTCTTC. Translation gives CASSVGTSGINEQFF.

The V and J genes are TRBV9 and TRBJ2-2, with TRBD2 as a possible D gene (5 bases). The CDR3 runs to 16 residues. Trimming took 4 bases from V and 2 from J, leaving 15 bases between them. Germline V gene lookup returns CDR1 SGDLS and CDR2 YYNGEE. CDR3 in DNA: TGTGCCAGCAGCCCAAGGAGGAGCGAAAACACCGGGGAGCTGTTTTTT. This encodes CASSPRRSENTGELFF.

The chain recombines TRBV7-8 with TRBJ1-1; TRBD1 aligns across 12 bases. The CDR3 totals 15 residues. With 4 bases clipped from V and 4 bases from J, the junction kept 4 bases outside the gene matches. CDR1 is SGHVS and CDR2 is FQNEAQ in the germline V gene. The CDR3 DNA follows: TGTGCCAGCAGCTCAGGGACAGGGGGCGGCACTGAAGCTTTCTTT. Protein product: CASSSGTGGGTEAFF.

The chain carries TRBV6-5 and TRBJ2-7; D may be TRBD2 (6 bases). The V end lost 2 bases, the J end lost 0 bases, and 11 bases lay between the germline ends. The CDR3 loop spans 15 amino acids. Germline values: CDR1 MNHEY, CDR2 SVGAGI. This chain's CDR3 is CASSYVGGSSYEQYF. In DNA, the CDR3 is TGTGCCAGCAGTTACGTTGGGGGGAGCTCCTACGAGCAGTACTTC.

This chain uses TRBV25-1 with TRBJ1-5, with 10 bases matching TRBD1. This CDR3 spans 17 amino acids. Trimming cost V 4 bases and J 6 bases; bases outside gene matches: 12. The germline CDR1 and CDR2 sequences are MGHDK and SYGVNS. CDR3 residues: CASSGTGGTGEGQPQHF. The CDR3 region has the DNA TGTGCCAGCAGTGGGACCGGTGGGACAGGGGAGGGTCAGCCCCAGCATTTT.

The chain links TRBV6-5 to TRBJ1-2; perhaps TRBD1 as D (5 bases). CDR3 length: 14 residues. Trimming cost V 6 bases and J 6 bases, with 17 bases left between them. CDR1 is MNHEY, CDR2 SVGAGI, per germline. For the CDR3, the DNA is TGTGCCAGCAGATTCGACGGGCAGACAGATGGCTACACCTTC. Amino acids: CASRFDGQTDGYTF.

The CDR3 coding sequence is TGTGCCAGCAGTCCCATTTCCTCCTACAATGAGCAGTTCTTC. Amino acid sequence: CASSPISSYNEQFF. The chain joins TRBV2 to TRBJ2-1; no clear D. Germline V gives CDR1 SNHLY, CDR2 FYNNEI. CDR3 length: 14 residues. V was trimmed by 5 bases and J by 0 bases, leaving 8 bases between them.

This chain links TRBV6-5 with TRBJ1-3, with unresolved D. This CDR3 region has 13 residues. Per germline, CDR1 MNHEY and CDR2 SVGAGI. Trimming left V 6 bases short and J 2 bases short, with 8 bases between. The CDR3 bases are TGTGCCAGCAGCCCGTCGGCTGGAAACACCATATATTTT. It codes for CASSPSAGNTIYF.

The chain employs TRBV6-1 and TRBJ2-5; 8 bases are shared with TRBD1. Germline V gives CDR1 MNHNS, CDR2 SASEGT. With 2 bases clipped from V and 7 bases from J, the junction kept 6 bases outside the gene matches. The CDR3 spans 14 residues. The CDR3 region has the DNA TGTGCCAGCAGTGAACGGCAGGGGGCCGGGACCCAGTACTTC. Translation gives CASSERQGAGTQYF.

This clone appeared a single time. This sequence joins TRBV6-5 and TRBJ2-5, with D perhaps TRBD2 (5 bases). V was shortened by 5 bases and J by 6 bases, with 19 bases between the two germline ends. This CDR3 has 15 residues. Germline V gives CDR1 MNHEY, CDR2 SVGAGI. CDR3 sequence: CASSTAAAGRKTQYF. The CDR3 DNA follows: TGTGCCAGCAGTACAGCGGCCGCGGGCAGGAAGACCCAGTACTTC.

The chain combines TRBV18 with TRBJ2-4; D is possibly TRBD2 (5 bases). The CDR3 extends over 16 amino acids. CDR1 is KGHSH and CDR2 is LQKENI in the germline V gene. Trimming pared 3 bases from V and 4 bases from J, leaving 16 bases between. As DNA, the CDR3 is TGTGCCAGCTCACCCCCGGCAGGACTGGGGAAAAACATTCAGTACTTC. Translation: CASSPPAGLGKNIQYF. Drawing the rest from reference TRBV18 and TRBJ2-4, the complete variable domain is NAGVMQNPRHLVRRRGQEARLRCSPMKGHSHVYWYRQLPEEGLKFMVYLQKENIIDESGMPKERFSAEFPKEGPSILRIQQVVRGDSAAYFCASSPPAGLGKNIQYFGAGTRLSVL.

The chain is built from TRBV7-2 and TRBJ1-3; unclear D gene. The V gene lost 1 base and the J gene lost 0 bases, with 4 bases spanning the gap. Looked up from germline, CDR1 is SGHTA and CDR2 is FQGNSA. CDR3 size: 14 residues. The CDR3 nucleotides read TGTGCCAGCAGCTTAGGGAGCTCTGGAAACACCATATATTTT. Its protein product is CASSLGSSGNTIYF.

This clone was counted only a few times. The chain joins TRBV10-3 to TRBJ1-5; maybe TRBD1 (5 bases). The germline V gene has CDR1 ENHRY and CDR2 SYGVKD. The V and J ends lost 2 bases and 6 bases respectively, with 14 bases between them. The CDR3 is 15 amino acids. CDR3 coding DNA: TGTGCCATCAGTGAGGGCCAGGGATGGGGTCAGCCCCAGCATTTT. This gives the protein CAISEGQGWGQPQHF.

The chain joins TRBV29-1 to TRBJ2-1, with 8 bases aligning to TRBD2. The CDR3 is 13 residues long. Germline V gives CDR1 SQVTM, CDR2 ANQGSEA. Germline trimming cut 4 bases from V and 9 bases from J; bases unmatched to any gene: 8. The CDR3: CSVVPAGGREQFF. In nucleotides, the CDR3 is TGCAGCGTTGTCCCCGCGGGAGGCCGTGAGCAGTTCTTC.

The chain recombines TRBV29-1 with TRBJ2-7; perhaps TRBD1 as D (5 bases). Germline V gene data show CDR1 as SQVTM and CDR2 as ANQGSEA. V was pared by 4 bases and J by 2 bases, with 9 bases between. The CDR3 is made up of 12 amino acids. In DNA form, the CDR3 reads TGCAGCGTTGGCGACAGAACCTACGAGCAGTACTTC. This encodes CSVGDRTYEQYF.

This clone appeared once. The chain is built from TRBV5-1 and TRBJ2-3, with no clear D. Per germline, CDR1 SGHRS and CDR2 YFSETQ. The CDR3 has 14 residues. V shed 0 bases and J shed 2 bases, with 7 bases lying between them. The CDR3 region is CASSLEPNTDTQYF. In nucleotides, the CDR3 is TGCGCCAGCAGCTTGGAGCCCAACACAGATACGCAGTATTTT.

The gene calls are TRBV6-2 or TRBV6-3 and TRBJ2-1; 9 bases align to TRBD2. Trimming at V came to 5 bases and at J to 9 bases, leaving 11 bases not matched to a gene. Germline assignment: CDR1 MNHEY and CDR2 SVGEGT. The CDR3 runs to 15 residues. The CDR3, as DNA: TGTGCCAGCAGTCCGCCCGGGACTAGCTTTATTGAGCAGTTCTTC. This gives the protein CASSPPGTSFIEQFF.

The gene calls are TRBV3-1 (or the pseudogene TRBV3-2) and TRBJ2-1, with 7 bases that match TRBD2. Germline CDR1 LGHDT, CDR2 YNNKEL (reference sequence). V gave up 8 bases and J gave up 5 bases; unmatched junction bases: 18. The CDR3 is 17 amino acids. The CDR3 DNA is TGTGCCAGCCCCCGAGGGAGGGCCGGTCTGGAGGACAATGAGCAGTTCTTC. As protein: CASPRGRAGLEDNEQFF.

The rearrangement joins TRBV5-1 to TRBJ1-1; tentative D call: TRBD1 (5 bases). The V and J ends lost 0 bases and 3 bases respectively, with 12 bases between them. CDR1 and CDR2 from the germline V gene are SGHRS and YFSETQ. This CDR3 is 15 amino acids long. This CDR3 reads CASSLGTITDTEAFF. CDR3 in DNA: TGCGCCAGCAGCTTGGGGACAATCACGGACACTGAAGCTTTCTTT. Drawing the rest from reference TRBV5-1 and TRBJ1-1, the complete variable domain is KAGVTQTPRYLIKTRGQQVTLSCSPISGHRSVSWYQQTPGQGLQFLFEYFSETQRNKGNFPGRFSGRQFSNSRSEMNVSTLELGDSALYLCASSLGTITDTEAFFGQGTRLTVV.

This chain joins TRBV2 and TRBJ2-1; D not resolved. The CDR3 is 12 amino acids. The germline gives CDR1 SNHLY, CDR2 FYNNEI. V was clipped by 3 bases and J by 4 bases, with 4 bases between them. In nucleotides, the CDR3 is TGTGCCAGCAGTGACGTGTACAATGAGCAGTTCTTC. Translating it yields CASSDVYNEQFF. Looking up the rest from reference TRBV2 and TRBJ2-1 gives the full variable domain: EPEVTQTPSHQVTQMGQEVILRCVPISNHLYFYWYRQILGQKVEFLVSFYNNEISEKSEIFDDQFSVERPDGSNFTLKIRSTKLEDSAMYFCASSDVYNEQFFGPGTRLTVL.

This clone was detected only once. V usage is TRBV7-2 and J usage is TRBJ2-1; TRBD1 agrees at 8 bases. After removal of 4 bases from V and 8 bases from J, the junction contained 13 bases not matched to a gene. The germline CDR1 and CDR2 sequences are SGHTA and FQGNSA. This CDR3 has 16 amino acids. DNA of the CDR3: TGTGCCAGCAGCTGGGGGTCGGGCAGGGGGCTTGATGAGCAGTTCTTC. Its protein is CASSWGSGRGLDEQFF.

The chain recombines TRBV6-5 with TRBJ1-3; 7 nucleotides line up with TRBD1. This CDR3 is 13 amino acids long. CDR1 MNHEY and CDR2 SVGAGI come from the germline V gene. J was trimmed by 4 bases and V by 4 bases; bases with no gene match: 1. CDR3 nucleotides: TGTGCCAGCAGTTTGACAGGGGGAAACACCATATATTTT. This sequence encodes CASSLTGGNTIYF.

This chain connects TRBV6-5 to TRBJ2-1; perhaps TRBD2 as D (6 bases). V was trimmed by 2 bases and J by 6 bases, leaving 11 bases between them. The V gene's germline CDR1 is MNHEY and CDR2 SVGAGI. The CDR3 covers 14 residues. CDR3 sequence reads: CASSYGGSGNEQFF. The CDR3 nucleotides are TGTGCCAGCAGTTACGGGGGGAGCGGCAATGAGCAGTTCTTC.

Only one count was recorded for this clone. The rearrangement uses TRBV19 and TRBJ1-5; a possible D gene is TRBD1 (5 bases). The CDR3 covers 13 residues. V gave up 3 bases and J gave up 6 bases, with 9 bases separating them. From germline, CDR1 is LNHDA and CDR2 SQIVND (reference sequence). CDR3 sequence: CASSMGLGQPQHF. In DNA form, the CDR3 reads TGTGCCAGTAGTATGGGGCTTGGTCAGCCCCAGCATTTT.

The rearrangement uses TRBV25-1 and TRBJ2-5; 12 nucleotides line up with TRBD2. The germline CDR1 and CDR2 sequences are MGHDK and SYGVNS. Trimming removed 5 bases from V and 1 base from J; junction bases left unmatched: 5. The CDR3 runs 16 residues. The CDR3 nucleotides read TGTGCCAGCAGTCCCCGGACTAGCGGGATCCAAGAGACCCAGTACTTC. Translation: CASSPRTSGIQETQYF.

This chain's CDR3 is CASSMPGRGEKLFF. In DNA form, the CDR3 reads TGTGCCAGTAGTATGCCCGGGAGAGGTGAAAAACTGTTTTTT. The rearrangement links TRBV19 to TRBJ1-4, with D uncertain. The CDR3 runs to 14 residues. Trimming removed 3 bases from V and 7 bases from J, with 12 bases in between. The germline V gene encodes CDR1 LNHDA and CDR2 SQIVND (reference sequence).